These T cell receptor beta chains were read from a single sample in a study of T cell responses to AZD1222 COVID-19 vaccine. Here immunoSEQ multiplex PCR was the method, and the copy in TCRdb shows in-frame clones only, minus some. The sample consists of about 73,000 clones, about 91% of them appearing once. Sample: peripheral blood, taken on day 0 of AZD1222 vaccination. The receptors here all came from an adult in good health. Both conserved end residues are part of each CDR3. A D gene is named only where the DNA matches it firmly. Only some rows state a clone size, as once, few, many or a class for expanded clones.

d_gene	v_gene	abundance	j_gene	CDR3nt	CDR3aa
-	TRBV28	-	TRBJ2-3	TGTGCCAGCACCCTAACTAGCACAGATACGCAGTATTTT	CASTLTSTDTQYF
-	TRBV25-1	-	TRBJ2-5	TGTGCCAGCAGTGAATGGACAGCTCAACGGAGAGAGACCCAGTACTTC	CASSEWTAQRRETQYF
TRBD2	TRBV28	-	TRBJ2-7	TGTGCCAGCAGTACACTGCGGGAGTACGAGCAGTACTTC	CASSTLREYEQYF
-	TRBV3-1/TRBV3-2	-	TRBJ2-1	TGTGCCAGCGGACAGTTTTCCTACAATGAGCAGTTCTTC	CASGQFSYNEQFF
-	TRBV28	-	TRBJ1-5	TGTGCCAGCAGTTTATTAACGGCCTCGGAGCAGCCCCAGCATTTT	CASSLLTASEQPQHF
-	TRBV10-3	-	TRBJ1-4	TGTGCCACCAGGGGAGAAAAACTGTTTTTT	CATRGEKLFF
-	TRBV4-2	-	TRBJ2-7	TGTGCCAGCAACCAGGGACAAGGGAACTCCTACGAGCAGTACTTC	CASNQGQGNSYEQYF
-	TRBV5-4	-	TRBJ2-1	TGTGCCAGCAGCTTGGGGACTCCGAGCTCCTACAATGAGCAGTTCTTC	CASSLGTPSSYNEQFF
-	TRBV29-1	-	TRBJ2-1	TGCAGCGTTGAAAGGTTGCGCAATGAGCAGTTCTTC	CSVERLRNEQFF
-	TRBV5-4	-	TRBJ2-7	TGTGCCAGCAGCTTGGATGGGGGTACCTACGAGCAGTACTTC	CASSLDGGTYEQYF
-	TRBV5-5	-	TRBJ1-1	TGTGCCAGCAGCCCAGAGAGTGGTACAGCTTTCTTT	CASSPESGTAFF
TRBD2	TRBV30	-	TRBJ2-7	TGTGCCTGGAAGCGGGGAAACTACGAGCAGTACTTC	CAWKRGNYEQYF
-	TRBV7-8	once	TRBJ1-1	TGTGCCAGCAGCTTGTGGGGGACTGAAGCTTTCTTT	CASSLWGTEAFF